This T cell receptor beta chain stems from a study of neurological immune-mediated disorders. By 5'RACE with 10-nucleotide random UMIs, the cDNA was made. TCRdb re-called the 5' RACE reads with MiXCR, one entry per CDR3 protein. In the table there are 65,000 to 90,000 distinct CDR3 sequences, approximately 3.4% of which are singletons. This clonotype appeared many times. In germline, CDR1 is DFQATT, CDR2 SNEGSKA (reference sequence). V dropped 8 bases and J dropped 5; count of bases not matched to a gene: 7. This CDR3 is built from 13 residues. The chain combines TRBV20-1 with TRBJ2-5, with 11 bases that match TRBD2. The sequenced material came from PBMCs. This clonotype originated in a woman aged 45-65 years with multiple sclerosis. The CDR3 sequence is CSILTSGMETQYF. DNA for the CDR3: TGCAGTATATTGACTAGCGGGATGGAGACCCAGTACTTC.